The source of this T cell receptor (beta chain) is a study of beta chain features in type 1 diabetes. Study-wide context: On cell yields, gender and age, patients and healthy donors were similar. Study-level results: All four CD4+ subsets from Type 1 diabetes patients carried moderately but significantly shorter TCRB CDR3s. In these data, an HLA type influence on TCRB rearrangement remained unresolved.

Germline loops: CDR1 PRHDT, CDR2 FYEKMQ (reference sequence). The ends were cut back, 1 base at V and 8 bases at J, with 14 bases in the middle. The CDR3 is made up of 14 amino acids. Investigators reverse transcribed all isolated RNA, so they sequenced expressed TCRB transcripts. TCRdb keeps only in-frame clones here, not all; method: immunoSEQ multiplex PCR. The sample yields almost 350,000 clones, roughly a tenth seen once. Concerning this clone itself: Its antigen is as yet unknown.

Material for sequencing was central memory CD4+ T cells from blood. This clonotype originated in a man aged 25 to 40 with type 1 diabetes. The chain uses TRBV13 and TRBJ1-2, with D hard to call. CDR3 loop: CASSLAAAGGGYTF. CDR3 nucleotides: TGTGCCAGCAGCTTAGCAGCTGCCGGCGGGGGCTACACCTTC.